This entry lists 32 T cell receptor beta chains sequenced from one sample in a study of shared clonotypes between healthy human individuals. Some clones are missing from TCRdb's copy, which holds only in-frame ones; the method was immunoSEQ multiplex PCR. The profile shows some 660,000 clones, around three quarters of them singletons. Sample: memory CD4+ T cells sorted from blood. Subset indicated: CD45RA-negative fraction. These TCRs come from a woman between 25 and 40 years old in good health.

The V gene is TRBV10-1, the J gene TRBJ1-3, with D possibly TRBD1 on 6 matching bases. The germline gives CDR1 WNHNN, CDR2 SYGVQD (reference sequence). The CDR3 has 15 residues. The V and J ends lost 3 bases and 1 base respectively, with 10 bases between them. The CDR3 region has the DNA TGCGCCAGCAGTGAAAAGCAGGGGTCTGGAAACACCATATATTTT. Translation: CASSEKQGSGNTIYF.

The CDR3 region has the DNA TGTGCCAGCAGTTCCCTCCCCGGGAGGGACCTCTACGAGCAGTACTTC. Translating it yields CASSSLPGRDLYEQYF. The chain recombines TRBV27 with TRBJ2-7; the match to TRBD2 covers 8 bases. The CDR3 is 16 residues long. V lost 4 bases, J lost 3 bases, and 11 bases stayed unmatched. Per germline, CDR1 MNHEY and CDR2 SMNVEV (reference sequence).

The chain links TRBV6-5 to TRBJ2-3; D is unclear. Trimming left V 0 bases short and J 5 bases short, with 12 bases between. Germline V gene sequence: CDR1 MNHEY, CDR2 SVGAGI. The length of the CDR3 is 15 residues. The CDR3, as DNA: TGTGCCAGCAGTTACTCTTCCCCGTTAGGAGATACGCAGTATTTT. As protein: CASSYSSPLGDTQYF.

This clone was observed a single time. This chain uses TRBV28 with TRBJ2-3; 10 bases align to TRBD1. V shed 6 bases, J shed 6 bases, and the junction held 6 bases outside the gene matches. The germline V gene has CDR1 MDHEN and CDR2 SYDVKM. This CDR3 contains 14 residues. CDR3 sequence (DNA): TGTGCCAGCAGCCGACAGGGGGCCCCTGATACGCAGTATTTT. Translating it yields CASSRQGAPDTQYF.

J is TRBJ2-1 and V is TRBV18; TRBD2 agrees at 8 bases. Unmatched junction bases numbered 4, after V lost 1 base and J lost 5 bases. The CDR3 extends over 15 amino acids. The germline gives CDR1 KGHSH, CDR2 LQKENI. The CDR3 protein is CASSPRTSRNNEQFF. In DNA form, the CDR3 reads TGTGCCAGCTCACCACGGACTAGCCGTAACAATGAGCAGTTCTTC.

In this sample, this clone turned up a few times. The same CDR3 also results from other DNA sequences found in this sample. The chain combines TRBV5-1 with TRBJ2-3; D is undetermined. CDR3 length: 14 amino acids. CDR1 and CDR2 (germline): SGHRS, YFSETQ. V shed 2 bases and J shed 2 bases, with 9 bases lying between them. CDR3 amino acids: CASSLEQITDTQYF. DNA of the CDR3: TGCGCCAGCAGCTTAGAACAGATCACAGATACGCAGTATTTT.

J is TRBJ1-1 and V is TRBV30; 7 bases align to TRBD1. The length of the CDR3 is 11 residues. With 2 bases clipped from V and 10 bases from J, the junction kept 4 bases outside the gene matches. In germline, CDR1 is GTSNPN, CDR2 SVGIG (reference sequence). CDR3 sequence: CAWSRGRRAFF. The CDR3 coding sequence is TGTGCCTGGAGTAGGGGGCGTAGAGCTTTCTTT.

The CDR3 is CASTSPGTDTQYF. DNA for the CDR3: TGTGCCAGCACCTCCCCCGGCACAGATACGCAGTATTTT. The chain employs TRBV28 and TRBJ2-3; no definite D call. Germline CDR1 reads MDHEN; CDR2 reads SYDVKM. V was shortened by 7 bases and J by 1 base, with 9 bases between the two germline ends. This CDR3 comprises 13 residues.

The CDR3 loop is CASSLSGLTVDEQYF. In DNA form, the CDR3 reads TGTGCCAGCAGCTTAAGTGGACTTACGGTCGACGAGCAGTACTTC. The V gene is TRBV7-9, the J gene TRBJ2-7; a weak D match, TRBD2 (5 bases). The CDR3 extends over 15 amino acids. Trimming took 2 bases from V and 5 from J, leaving 16 bases between them. Germline CDR1 and CDR2: SEHNR and FQNEAQ (reference sequence).

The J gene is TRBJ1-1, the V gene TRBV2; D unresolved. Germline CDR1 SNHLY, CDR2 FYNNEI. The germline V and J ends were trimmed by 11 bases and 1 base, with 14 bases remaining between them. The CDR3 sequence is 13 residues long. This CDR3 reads CASQRETNTEAFF. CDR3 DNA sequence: TGTGCCTCACAACGTGAGACGAACACTGAAGCTTTCTTT.

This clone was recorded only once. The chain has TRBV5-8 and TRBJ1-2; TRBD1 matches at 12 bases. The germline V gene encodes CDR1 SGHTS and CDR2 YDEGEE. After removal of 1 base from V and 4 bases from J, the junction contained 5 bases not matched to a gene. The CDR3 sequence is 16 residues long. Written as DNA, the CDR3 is TGTGCCAGCAGCTTGACGGGACAGGGGGCCAGCTATGGCTACACCTTC. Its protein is CASSLTGQGASYGYTF.

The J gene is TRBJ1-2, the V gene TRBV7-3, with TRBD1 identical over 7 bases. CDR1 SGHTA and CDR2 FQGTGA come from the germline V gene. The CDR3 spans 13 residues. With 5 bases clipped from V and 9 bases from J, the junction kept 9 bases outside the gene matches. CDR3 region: CASSPGTALSYTF. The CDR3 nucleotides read TGTGCCAGCAGCCCCGGGACAGCCCTGAGCTACACCTTC.

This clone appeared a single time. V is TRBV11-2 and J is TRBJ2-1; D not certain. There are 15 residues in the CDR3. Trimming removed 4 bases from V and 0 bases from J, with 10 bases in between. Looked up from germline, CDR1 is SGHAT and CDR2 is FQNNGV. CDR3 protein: CASSSGPGSYNEQFF. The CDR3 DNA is TGTGCCAGCAGCTCAGGCCCCGGCTCCTACAATGAGCAGTTCTTC.

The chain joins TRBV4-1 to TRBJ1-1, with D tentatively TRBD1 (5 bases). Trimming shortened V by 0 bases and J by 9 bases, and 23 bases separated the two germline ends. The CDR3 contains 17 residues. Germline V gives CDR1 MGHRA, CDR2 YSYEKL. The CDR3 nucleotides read TGCGCCAGCAGCCAAGACGCCTCCTTCCGGACACCGGCTAAAGCTTTCTTT. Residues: CASSQDASFRTPAKAFF.

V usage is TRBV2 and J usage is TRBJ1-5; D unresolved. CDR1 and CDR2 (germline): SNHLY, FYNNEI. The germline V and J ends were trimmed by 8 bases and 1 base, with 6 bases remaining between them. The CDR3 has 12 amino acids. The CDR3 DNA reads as TGTGCCAGCGGCGAAAGCAATCAGCCCCAGCATTTT. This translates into CASGESNQPQHF.

The CDR3: CASSLLQAGGYEQYF. CDR3 in DNA: TGTGCCAGCAGTTTATTACAAGCGGGAGGCTACGAGCAGTACTTC. V is TRBV28 and J is TRBJ2-7; 9 bases fit TRBD2. This CDR3 spans 15 amino acids. Germline V CDR1 and CDR2: MDHEN, SYDVKM. V lost 1 base, J lost 3 bases, and 4 bases stayed unmatched.

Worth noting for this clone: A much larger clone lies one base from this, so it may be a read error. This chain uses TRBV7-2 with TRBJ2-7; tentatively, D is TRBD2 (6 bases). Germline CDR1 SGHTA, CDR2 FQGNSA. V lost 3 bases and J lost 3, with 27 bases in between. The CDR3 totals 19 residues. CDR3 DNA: TGTGCCAGCAGCTTCCACAGAGTCGGCAGCCGGAGGGACCGCTACGAGCAGTACTTC. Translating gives CASSFHRVGSRRDRYEQYF.

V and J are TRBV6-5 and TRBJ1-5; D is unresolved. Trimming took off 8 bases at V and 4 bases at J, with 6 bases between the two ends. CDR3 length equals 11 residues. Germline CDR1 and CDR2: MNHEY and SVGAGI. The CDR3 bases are TGTGCCAGCTTTCAAAATCAGCCCCAGCATTTT. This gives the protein CASFQNQPQHF.

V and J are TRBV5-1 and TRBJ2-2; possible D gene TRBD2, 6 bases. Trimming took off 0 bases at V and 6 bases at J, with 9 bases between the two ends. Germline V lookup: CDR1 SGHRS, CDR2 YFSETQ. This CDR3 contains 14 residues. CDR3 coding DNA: TGCGCCAGCAGCTTGGGGGAGGCGGCCGGGGAGCTGTTTTTT. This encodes CASSLGEAAGELFF.

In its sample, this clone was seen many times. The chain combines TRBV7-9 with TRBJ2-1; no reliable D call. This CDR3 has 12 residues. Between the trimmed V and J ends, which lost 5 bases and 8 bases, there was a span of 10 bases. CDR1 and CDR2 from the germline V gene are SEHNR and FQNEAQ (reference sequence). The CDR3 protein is CASSPSWYEQFF. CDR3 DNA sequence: TGTGCCAGCAGCCCTAGTTGGTATGAGCAGTTCTTC.

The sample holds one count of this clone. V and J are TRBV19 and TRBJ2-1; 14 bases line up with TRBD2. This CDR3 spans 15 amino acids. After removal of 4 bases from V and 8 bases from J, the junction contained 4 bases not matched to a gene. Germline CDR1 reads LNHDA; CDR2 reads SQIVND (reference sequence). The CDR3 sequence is CASSTTSGRAHEQFF. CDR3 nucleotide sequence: TGTGCCAGTAGTACGACTAGCGGGAGGGCCCATGAGCAGTTCTTC.

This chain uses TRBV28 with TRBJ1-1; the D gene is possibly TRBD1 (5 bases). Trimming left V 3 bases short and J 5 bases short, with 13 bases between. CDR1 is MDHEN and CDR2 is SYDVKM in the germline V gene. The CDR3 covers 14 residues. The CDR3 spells CASSLAQGRTEAFF. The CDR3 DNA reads TGTGCCAGCAGTTTGGCGCAGGGTAGGACTGAAGCTTTCTTT.

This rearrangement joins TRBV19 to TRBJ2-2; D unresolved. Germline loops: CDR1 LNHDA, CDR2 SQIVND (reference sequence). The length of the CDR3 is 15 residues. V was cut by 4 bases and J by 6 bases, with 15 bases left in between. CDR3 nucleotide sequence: TGTGCCAGTAGTAGGCGAGACATTGAGCCCGGGGAGCTGTTTTTT. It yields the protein CASSRRDIEPGELFF.

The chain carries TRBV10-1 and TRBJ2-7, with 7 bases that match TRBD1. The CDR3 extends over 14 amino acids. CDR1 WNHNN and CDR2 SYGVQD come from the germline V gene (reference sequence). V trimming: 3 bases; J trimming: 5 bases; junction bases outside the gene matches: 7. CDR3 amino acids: CASSEETGRDEQYF. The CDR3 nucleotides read TGCGCCAGCAGTGAAGAGACAGGGAGAGACGAGCAGTACTTC.

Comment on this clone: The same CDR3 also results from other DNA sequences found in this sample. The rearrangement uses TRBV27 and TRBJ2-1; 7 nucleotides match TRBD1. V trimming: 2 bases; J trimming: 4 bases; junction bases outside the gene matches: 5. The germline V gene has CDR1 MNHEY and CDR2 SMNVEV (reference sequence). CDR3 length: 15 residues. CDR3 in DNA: TGTGCCAGCAGTTTAGGACAGGCCCTATACAATGAGCAGTTCTTC. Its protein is CASSLGQALYNEQFF.

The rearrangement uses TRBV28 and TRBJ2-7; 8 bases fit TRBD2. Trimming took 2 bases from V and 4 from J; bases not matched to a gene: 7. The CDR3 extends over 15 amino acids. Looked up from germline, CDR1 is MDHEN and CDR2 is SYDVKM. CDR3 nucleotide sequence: TGTGCCAGCAGTTTAGCCGGCGGCGGGAGGTACGAGCAGTACTTC. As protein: CASSLAGGGRYEQYF.

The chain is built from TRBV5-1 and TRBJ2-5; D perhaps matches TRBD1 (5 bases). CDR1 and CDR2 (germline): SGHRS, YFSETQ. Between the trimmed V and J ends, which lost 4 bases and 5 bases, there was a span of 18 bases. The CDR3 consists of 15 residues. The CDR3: CASSPTMRPGETQYF. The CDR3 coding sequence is TGCGCCAGCAGCCCAACGATGAGGCCAGGGGAGACCCAGTACTTC.

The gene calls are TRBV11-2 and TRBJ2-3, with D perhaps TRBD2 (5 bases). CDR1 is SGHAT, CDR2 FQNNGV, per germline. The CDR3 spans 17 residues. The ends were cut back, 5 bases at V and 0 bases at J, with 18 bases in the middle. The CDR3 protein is CASSNTGSATSTDTQYF. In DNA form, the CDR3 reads TGTGCCAGCAGCAACACGGGGTCTGCTACTAGCACAGATACGCAGTATTTT.

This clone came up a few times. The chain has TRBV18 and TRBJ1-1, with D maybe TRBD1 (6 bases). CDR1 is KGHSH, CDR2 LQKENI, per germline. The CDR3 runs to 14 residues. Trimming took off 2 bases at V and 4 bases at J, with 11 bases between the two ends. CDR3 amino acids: CASSPGEGGTEAFF. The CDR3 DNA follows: TGTGCCAGCTCACCAGGGGAAGGGGGCACTGAAGCTTTCTTT.

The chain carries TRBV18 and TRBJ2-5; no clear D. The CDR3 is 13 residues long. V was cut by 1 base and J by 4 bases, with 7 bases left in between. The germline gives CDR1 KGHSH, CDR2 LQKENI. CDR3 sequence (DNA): TGTGCCAGCTCACCACAGCCATCAGAGACCCAGTACTTC. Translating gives CASSPQPSETQYF.

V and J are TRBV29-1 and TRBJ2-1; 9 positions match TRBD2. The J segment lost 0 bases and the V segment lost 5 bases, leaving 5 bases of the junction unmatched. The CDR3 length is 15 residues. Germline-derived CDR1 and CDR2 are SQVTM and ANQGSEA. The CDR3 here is CSVQAGGSSYNEQFF. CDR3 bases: TGCAGCGTTCAGGCGGGAGGGAGCTCCTACAATGAGCAGTTCTTC.

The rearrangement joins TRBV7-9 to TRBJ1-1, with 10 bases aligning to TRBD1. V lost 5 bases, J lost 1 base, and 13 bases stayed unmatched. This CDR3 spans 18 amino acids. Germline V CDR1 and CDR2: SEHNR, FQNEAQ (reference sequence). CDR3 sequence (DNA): TGTGCCAGCAGCCCCCGGTGGGACAGGGGAATTGGGAACACTGAAGCTTTCTTT. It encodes CASSPRWDRGIGNTEAFF. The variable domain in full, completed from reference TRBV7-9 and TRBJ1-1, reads DTGVSQNPRHKITKRGQNVTFRCDPISEHNRLYWYRQTLGQGPEFLTYFQNEAQLEKSRLLSDRFSAERPKGSFSTLEIQRTEQGDSAMYLCASSPRWDRGIGNTEAFFGQGTRLTVV.